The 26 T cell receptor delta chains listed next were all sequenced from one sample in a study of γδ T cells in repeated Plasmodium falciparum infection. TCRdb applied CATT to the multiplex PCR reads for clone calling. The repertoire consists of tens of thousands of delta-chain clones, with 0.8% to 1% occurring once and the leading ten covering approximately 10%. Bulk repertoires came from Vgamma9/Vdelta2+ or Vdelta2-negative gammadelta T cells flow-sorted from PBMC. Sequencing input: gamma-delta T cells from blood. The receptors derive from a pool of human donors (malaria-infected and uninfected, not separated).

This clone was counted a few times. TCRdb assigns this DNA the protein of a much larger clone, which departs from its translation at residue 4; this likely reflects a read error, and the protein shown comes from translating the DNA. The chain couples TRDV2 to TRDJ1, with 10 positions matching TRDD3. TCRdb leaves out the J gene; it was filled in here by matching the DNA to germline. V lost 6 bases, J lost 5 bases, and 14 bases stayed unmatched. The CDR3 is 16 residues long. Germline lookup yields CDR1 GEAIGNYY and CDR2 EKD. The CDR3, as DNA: TGTGCCTGTTACCCGTTACTGGGGGATTACAGTGATAAACTCATCTTT. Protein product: CACYPLLGDYSDKLIF.

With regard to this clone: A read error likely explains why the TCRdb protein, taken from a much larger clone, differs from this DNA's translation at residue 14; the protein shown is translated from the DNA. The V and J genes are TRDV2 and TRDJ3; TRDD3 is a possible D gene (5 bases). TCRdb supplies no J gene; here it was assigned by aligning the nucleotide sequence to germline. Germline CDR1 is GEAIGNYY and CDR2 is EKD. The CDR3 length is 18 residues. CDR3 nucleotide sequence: TGTGCCTGTGACACCCGTGGTCCGGGCTCCTGGGACACCCAACAGATGTTTTTC. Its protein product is CACDTRGPGSWDTQQMFF.

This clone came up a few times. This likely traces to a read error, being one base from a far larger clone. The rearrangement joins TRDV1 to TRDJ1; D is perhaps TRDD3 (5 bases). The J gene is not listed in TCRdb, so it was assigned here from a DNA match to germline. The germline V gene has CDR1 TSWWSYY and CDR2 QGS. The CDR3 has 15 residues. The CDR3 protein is CAKGRGTGSTDKLIF. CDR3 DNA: TGCGCCAAAGGGCGGGGAACCGGCTCCACCGATAAACTCATCTTT.

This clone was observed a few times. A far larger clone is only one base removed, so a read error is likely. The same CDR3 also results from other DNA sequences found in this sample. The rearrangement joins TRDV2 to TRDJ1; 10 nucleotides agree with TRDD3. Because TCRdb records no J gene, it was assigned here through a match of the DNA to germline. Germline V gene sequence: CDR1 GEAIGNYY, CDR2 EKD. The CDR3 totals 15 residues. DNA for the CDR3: TGTGCCTGTGACCTGCTGGGGGATAATGCCGACAAACTCATCTTT. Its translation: CACDLLGDNADKLIF.

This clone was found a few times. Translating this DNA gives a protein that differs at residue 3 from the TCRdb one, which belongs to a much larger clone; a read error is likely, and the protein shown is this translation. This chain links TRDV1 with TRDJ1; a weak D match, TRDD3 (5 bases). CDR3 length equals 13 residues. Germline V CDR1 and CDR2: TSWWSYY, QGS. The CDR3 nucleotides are TGTGCTTTTGGGGAACTCTTGTCTCAAAAACTCATCTTT. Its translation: CAFGELLSQKLIF.

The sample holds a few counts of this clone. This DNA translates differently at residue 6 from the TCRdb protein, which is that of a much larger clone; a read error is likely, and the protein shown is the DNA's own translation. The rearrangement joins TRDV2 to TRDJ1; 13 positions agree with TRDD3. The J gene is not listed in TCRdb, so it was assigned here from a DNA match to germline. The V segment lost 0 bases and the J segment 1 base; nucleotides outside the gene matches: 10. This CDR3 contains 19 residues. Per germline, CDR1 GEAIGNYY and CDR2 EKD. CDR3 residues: CACDTQLLGDTGSTDKLIF. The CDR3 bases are TGTGCCTGTGACACCCAACTACTGGGGGATACGGGTTCCACCGATAAACTCATCTTT.

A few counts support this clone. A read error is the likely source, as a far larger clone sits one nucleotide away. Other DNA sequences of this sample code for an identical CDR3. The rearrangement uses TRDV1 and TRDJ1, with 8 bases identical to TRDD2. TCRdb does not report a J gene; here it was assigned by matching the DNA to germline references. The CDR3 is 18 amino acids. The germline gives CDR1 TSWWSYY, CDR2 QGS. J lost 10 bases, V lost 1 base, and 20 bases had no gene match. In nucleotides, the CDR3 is TGTGCTCTTGGGGAACAGGGACTTCCTACGCTCATCCCCTGGGGACTCATCTTT. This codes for CALGEQGLPTLIPWGLIF.

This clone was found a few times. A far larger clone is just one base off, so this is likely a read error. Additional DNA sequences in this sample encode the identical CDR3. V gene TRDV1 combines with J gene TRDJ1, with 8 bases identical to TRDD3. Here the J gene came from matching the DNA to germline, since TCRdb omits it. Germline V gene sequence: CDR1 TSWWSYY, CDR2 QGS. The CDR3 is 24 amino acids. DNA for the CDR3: TGCGCTCTTGGGGAACTAGGTATAAATTTCCGGAACTCCTGGGGGAGTACGTACACCGATAAACTCATCTTT. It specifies CALGELGINFRNSWGSTYTDKLIF.

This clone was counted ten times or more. The CDR3 reads CACDTRLGTDKLIF. The CDR3 coding sequence is TGTGCCTGTGACACCCGACTGGGTACCGATAAACTCATCTTT. V is TRDV2 and J is TRDJ1; weak D call: TRDD3 (6 bases). The V end lost 0 bases, the J end lost 2 bases, and 9 bases lay between the germline ends. Germline-derived CDR1 and CDR2 are GEAIGNYY and EKD. The CDR3 runs 14 residues.

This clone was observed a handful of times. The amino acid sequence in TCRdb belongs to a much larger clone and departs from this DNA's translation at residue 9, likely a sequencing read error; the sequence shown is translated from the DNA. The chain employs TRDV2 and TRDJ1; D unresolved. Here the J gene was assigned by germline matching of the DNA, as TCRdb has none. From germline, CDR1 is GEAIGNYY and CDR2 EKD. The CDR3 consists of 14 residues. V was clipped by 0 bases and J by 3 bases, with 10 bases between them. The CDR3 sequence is CACDTVSAADKLIF. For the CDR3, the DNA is TGTGCCTGTGACACCGTCAGTGCTGCCGATAAACTCATCTTT.

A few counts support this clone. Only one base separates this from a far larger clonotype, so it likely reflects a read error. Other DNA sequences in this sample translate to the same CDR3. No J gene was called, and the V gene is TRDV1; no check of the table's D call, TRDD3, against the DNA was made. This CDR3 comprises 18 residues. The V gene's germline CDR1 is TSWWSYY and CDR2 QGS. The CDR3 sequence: CALGDSSYPTVYTDKLIF. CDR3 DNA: TGTGCTCTTGGGGATAGTTCCTACCCTACCGTGTACACCGATAAGCTCATCTTT.

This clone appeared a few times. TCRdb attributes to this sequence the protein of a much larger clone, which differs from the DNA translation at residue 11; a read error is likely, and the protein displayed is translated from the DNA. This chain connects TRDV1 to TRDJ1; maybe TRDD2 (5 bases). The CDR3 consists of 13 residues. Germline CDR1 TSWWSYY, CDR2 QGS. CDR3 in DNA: TGTGCTCTTGGGGTCATTTCCTTTAGTAAACCCATCTTT. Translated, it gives CALGVISFSKPIF.

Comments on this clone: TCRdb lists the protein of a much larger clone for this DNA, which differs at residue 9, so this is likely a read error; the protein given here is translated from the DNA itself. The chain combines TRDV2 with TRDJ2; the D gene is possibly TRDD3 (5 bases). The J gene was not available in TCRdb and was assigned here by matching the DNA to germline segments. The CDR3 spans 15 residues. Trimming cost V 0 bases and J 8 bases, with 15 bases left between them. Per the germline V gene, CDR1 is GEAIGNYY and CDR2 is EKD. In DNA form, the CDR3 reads TGTGCCTGTGACACCCTTAGGGGAGCCCTGGCACAACTCTTCTTT. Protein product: CACDTLRGALAQLFF.

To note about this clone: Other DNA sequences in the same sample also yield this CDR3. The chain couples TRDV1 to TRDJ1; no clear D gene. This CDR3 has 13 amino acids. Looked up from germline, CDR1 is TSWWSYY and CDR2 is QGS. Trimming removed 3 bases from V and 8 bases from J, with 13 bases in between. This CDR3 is CALGELLSQKLIF. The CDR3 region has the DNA TGTGCTCTTGGGGAGCTCCTGTCTCAAAAACTCATCTTT.

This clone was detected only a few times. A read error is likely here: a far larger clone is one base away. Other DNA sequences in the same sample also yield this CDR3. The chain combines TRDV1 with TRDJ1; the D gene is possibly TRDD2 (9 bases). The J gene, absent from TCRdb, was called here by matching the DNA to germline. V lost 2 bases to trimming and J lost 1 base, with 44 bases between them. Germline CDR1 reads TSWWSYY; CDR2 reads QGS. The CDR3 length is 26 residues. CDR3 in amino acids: CALGEAGPSYGRSTGGPRWVTDKLIF. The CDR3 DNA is TGTGCTCTTGGGGAAGCGGGGCCTTCCTACGGGAGGAGTACTGGGGGGCCCCGTTGGGTCACCGATAAACTCATCTTT.

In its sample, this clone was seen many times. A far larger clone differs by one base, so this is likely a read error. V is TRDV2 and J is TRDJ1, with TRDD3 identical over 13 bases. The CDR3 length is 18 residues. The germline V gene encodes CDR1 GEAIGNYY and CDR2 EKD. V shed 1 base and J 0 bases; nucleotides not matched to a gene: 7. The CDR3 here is CACDTGYWGIRDTDKLIF. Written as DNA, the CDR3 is TGTGCCTGTGACACTGGGTACTGGGGGATACGGGACACCGATAAACTCATCTTT.

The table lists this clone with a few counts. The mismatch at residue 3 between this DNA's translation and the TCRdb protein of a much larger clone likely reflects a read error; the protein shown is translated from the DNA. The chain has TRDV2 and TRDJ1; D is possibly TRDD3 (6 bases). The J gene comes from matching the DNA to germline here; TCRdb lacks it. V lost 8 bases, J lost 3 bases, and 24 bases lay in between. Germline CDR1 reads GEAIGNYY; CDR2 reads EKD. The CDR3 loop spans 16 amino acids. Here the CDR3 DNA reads TGTGCCTATGAAGGTGGGGGTCCCCCTTCGGCCGATAAACTCATCTTT. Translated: CAYEGGGPPSADKLIF.

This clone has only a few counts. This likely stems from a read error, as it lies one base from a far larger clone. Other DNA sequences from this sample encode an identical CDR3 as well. CDR3 loop: CACDTVGPRNKLIF. The CDR3 DNA reads TGTGCTTGTGACACGGTTGGGCCGCGGAATAAACTCATCTTT. The rearrangement uses TRDV2 and TRDJ1; no definite D call. This CDR3 contains 14 residues. Germline V gives CDR1 GEAIGNYY, CDR2 EKD.

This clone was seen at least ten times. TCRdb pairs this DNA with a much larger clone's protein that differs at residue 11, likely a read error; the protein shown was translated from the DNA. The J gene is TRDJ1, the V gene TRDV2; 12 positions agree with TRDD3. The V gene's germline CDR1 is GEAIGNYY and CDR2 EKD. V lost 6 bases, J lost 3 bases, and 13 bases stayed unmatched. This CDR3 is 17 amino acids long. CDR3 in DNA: TGTGCCTGTCAACCCTGGGGGATACGCCCGGAGTCCGATAAACTCATCTTT. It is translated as CACQPWGIRPESDKLIF.

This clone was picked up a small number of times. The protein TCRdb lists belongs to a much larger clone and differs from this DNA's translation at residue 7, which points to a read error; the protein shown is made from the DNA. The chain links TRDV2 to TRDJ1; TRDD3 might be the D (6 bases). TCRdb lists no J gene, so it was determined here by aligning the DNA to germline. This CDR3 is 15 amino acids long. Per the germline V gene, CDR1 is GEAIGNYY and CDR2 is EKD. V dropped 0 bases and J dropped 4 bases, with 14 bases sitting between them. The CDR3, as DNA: TGTGCCTGTGACACCGTGAGGGATAGGGGCGATAAACTCATCTTT. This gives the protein CACDTVRDRGDKLIF.

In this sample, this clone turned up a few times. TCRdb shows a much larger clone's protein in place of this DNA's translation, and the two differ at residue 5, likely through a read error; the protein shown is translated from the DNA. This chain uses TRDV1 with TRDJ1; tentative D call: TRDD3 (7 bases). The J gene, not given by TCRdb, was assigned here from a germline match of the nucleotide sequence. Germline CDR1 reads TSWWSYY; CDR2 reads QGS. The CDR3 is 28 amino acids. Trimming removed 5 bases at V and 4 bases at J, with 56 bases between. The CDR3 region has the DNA TGTGCTCTTGGGAAACGAAAGGACGAAAGGGGAAAGTCCCTACGTATTCCTAGGGGGGGATGGTCGGTCGATAAACTCATCTTT. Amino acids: CALGKRKDERGKSLRIPRGGWSVDKLIF.

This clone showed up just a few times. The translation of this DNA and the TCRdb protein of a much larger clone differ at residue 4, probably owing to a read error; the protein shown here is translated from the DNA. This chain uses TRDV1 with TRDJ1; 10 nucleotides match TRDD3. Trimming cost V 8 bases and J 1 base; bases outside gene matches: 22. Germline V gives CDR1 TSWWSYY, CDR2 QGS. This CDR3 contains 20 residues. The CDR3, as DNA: TGTGCTCTTAGGGCTTTCCGGCGGGACTGGGGGATTCCAAGCACCGATAAACTCATCTTT. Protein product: CALRAFRRDWGIPSTDKLIF.

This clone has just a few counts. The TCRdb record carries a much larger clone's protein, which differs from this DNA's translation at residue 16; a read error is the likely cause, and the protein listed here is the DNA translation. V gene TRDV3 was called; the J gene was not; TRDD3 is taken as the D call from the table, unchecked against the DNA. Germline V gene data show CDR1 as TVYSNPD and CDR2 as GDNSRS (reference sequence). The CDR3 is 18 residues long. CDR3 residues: CAFPSPCVLGDTQDKFIF. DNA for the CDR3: TGTGCCTTTCCTTCCCCTTGCGTACTGGGGGATACGCAGGATAAATTCATCTTT.

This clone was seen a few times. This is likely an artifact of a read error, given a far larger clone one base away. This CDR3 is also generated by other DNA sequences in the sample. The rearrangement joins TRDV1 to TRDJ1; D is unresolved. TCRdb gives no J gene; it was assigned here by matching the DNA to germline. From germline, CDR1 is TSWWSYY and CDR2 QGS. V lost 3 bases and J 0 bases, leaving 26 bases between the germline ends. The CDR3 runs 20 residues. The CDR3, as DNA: TGTGCTCTTGGGGATCCTTGCGCCTTTCTACGTAGCGCGTACACCGATAAACTCATCTTT. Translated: CALGDPCAFLRSAYTDKLIF.

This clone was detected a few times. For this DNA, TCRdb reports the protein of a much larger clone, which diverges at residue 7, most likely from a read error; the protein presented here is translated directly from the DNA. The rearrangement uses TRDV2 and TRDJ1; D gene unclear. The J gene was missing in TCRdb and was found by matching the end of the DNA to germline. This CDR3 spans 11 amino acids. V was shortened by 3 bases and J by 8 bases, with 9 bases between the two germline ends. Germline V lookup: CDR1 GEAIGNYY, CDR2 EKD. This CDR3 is CACDRVTKLIF. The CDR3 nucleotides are TGTGCCTGTGACCGAGTCACCAAACTCATCTTT.

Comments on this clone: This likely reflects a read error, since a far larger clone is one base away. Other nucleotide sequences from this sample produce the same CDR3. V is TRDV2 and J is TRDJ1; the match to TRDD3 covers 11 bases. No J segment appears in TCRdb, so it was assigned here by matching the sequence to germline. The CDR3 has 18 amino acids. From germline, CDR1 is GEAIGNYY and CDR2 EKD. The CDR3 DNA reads TGTGCATGTGACACGGTATTTGGGGGATACGCTCGGAGTGATAAACTCATCTTT. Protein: CACDTVFGGYARSDKLIF.